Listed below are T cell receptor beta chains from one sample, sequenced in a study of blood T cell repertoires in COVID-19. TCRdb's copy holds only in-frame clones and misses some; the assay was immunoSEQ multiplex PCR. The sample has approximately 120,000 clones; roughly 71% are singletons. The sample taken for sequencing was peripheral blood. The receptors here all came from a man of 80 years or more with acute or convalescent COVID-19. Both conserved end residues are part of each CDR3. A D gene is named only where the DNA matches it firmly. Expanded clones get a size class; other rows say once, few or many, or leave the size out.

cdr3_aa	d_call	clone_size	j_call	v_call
CASSESGGTYNEQFF	-	few	TRBJ2-1	TRBV25-1
CATNERGHATYEQYF	TRBD2	-	TRBJ2-7	TRBV6-5
CASSLDRVNPPLHF	-	-	TRBJ1-6	TRBV11-2
CASSPAGTGSAGANVLTF	TRBD1	-	TRBJ2-6	TRBV28
CASSLGTGNYGYTF	TRBD1	few	TRBJ1-2	TRBV13
CASGGQSFFHEQYF	TRBD1	few	TRBJ2-7	TRBV10-2
CASSIDRGSPLHF	-	-	TRBJ1-6	TRBV19
CASSLAQNTGELFF	-	-	TRBJ2-2	TRBV5-4
CATSDSGQAEQYF	TRBD1	-	TRBJ2-7	TRBV24-1
CASSLGQLEAFF	TRBD1	few	TRBJ1-1	TRBV5-1
CASSQVSGSTDEQYF	-	-	TRBJ2-7	TRBV4-1
CASRHRDRNIQYF	TRBD1	-	TRBJ2-4	TRBV5-6
CASRSGTGSTGELFF	-	-	TRBJ2-2	TRBV27
CATSRDRAGAGTDTQYF	-	-	TRBJ2-3	TRBV15
CASSSFSTGKNTEAFF	TRBD1	-	TRBJ1-1	TRBV5-1
CASSIQGGYTF	-	-	TRBJ1-2	TRBV12-3/TRBV12-4
CASSQDVGQGARGNTIYF	TRBD1	-	TRBJ1-3	TRBV3-1/TRBV3-2
CASIRGGTQNEQFF	TRBD2	-	TRBJ2-1	TRBV2
CASSVQGSDGNTIYF	-	-	TRBJ1-3	TRBV9
CASSHREGNGYTF	-	-	TRBJ1-2	TRBV3-1/TRBV3-2
CASSFTGTSYNEQFF	-	-	TRBJ2-1	TRBV7-2
CASSPGRRDEQYF	-	-	TRBJ2-7	TRBV28
CASSYVPGHYYEQYF	-	once	TRBJ2-7	TRBV6-2/TRBV6-3
CASSQDIGTSSKNIQYF	TRBD2	-	TRBJ2-4	TRBV4-1
CASSQARFRTGHDEQYF	TRBD1	-	TRBJ2-7	TRBV4-1